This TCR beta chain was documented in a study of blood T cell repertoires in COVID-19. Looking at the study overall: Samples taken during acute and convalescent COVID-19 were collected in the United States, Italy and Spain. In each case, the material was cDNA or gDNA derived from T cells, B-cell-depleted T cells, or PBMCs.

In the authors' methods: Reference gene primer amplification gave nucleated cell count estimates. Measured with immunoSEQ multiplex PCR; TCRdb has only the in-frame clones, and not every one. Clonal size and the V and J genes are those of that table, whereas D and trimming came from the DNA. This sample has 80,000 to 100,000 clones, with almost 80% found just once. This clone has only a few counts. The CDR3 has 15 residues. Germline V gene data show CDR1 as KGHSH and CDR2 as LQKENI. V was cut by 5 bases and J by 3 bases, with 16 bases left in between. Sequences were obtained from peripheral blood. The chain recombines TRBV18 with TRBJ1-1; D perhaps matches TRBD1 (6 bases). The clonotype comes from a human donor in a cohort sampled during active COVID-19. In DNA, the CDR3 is TGTGCCAGCTCAAATTCCAGGGGAGTGGACACTGAAGCTTTCTTT. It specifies CASSNSRGVDTEAFF.